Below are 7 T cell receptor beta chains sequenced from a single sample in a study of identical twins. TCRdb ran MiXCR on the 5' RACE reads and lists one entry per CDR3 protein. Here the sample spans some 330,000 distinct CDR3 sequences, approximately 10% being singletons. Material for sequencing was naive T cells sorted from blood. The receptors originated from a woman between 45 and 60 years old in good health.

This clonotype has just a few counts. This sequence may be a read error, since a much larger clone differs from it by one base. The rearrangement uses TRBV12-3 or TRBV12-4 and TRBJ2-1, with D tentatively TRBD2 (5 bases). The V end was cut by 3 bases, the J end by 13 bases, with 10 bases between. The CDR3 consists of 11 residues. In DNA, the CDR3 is TGTGCCAGCAGTTTCGGGGTGCATCAGTTCTTC. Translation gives CASSFGVHQFF.

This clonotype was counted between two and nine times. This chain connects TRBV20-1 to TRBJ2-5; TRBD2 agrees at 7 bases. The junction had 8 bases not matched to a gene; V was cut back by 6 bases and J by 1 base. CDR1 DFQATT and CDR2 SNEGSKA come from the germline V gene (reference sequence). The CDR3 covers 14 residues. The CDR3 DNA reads TGCAGTGCCCCCCCGGCTAGCGGCCAAGAGACCCAGTACTTC. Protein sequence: CSAPPASGQETQYF.

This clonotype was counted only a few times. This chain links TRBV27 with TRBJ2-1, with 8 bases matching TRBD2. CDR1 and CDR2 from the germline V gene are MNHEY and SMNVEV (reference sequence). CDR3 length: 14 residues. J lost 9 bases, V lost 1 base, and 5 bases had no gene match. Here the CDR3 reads CASSLFAGGLEQFF. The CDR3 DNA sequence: TGTGCCAGCAGTTTATTCGCGGGAGGTCTTGAGCAGTTCTTC.

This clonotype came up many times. DNA for the CDR3: TGCGCCAGCAGCCACGGGAGTTCTGGAAACACCATATATTTT. Encoded protein: CASSHGSSGNTIYF. The gene calls are TRBV5-1 and TRBJ1-3; D is ambiguous. The germline V gene encodes CDR1 SGHRS and CDR2 YFSETQ. CDR3 length: 14 amino acids. The V end lost 4 bases, the J end lost 1 base, and 9 bases lay between the germline ends.

The CDR3 nucleotides are TGTGCCAGCAGCTTAGTGGCTAGCGGGAGCAGAAATGAGCAGTTCTTC. Protein product: CASSLVASGSRNEQFF. The chain has TRBV7-8 and TRBJ2-1; the match to TRBD2 covers 10 bases. Germline values: CDR1 SGHVS, CDR2 FQNEAQ. The V segment lost 1 base and the J segment 7 bases; nucleotides outside the gene matches: 7. There are 16 residues in the CDR3.

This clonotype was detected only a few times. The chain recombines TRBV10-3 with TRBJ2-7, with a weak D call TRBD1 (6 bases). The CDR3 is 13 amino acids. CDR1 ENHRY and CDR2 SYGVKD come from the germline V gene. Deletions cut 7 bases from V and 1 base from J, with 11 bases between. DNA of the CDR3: TGTGCCATCATGAGGACAGAGTCCTACGAGCAGTACTTC. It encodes CAIMRTESYEQYF.

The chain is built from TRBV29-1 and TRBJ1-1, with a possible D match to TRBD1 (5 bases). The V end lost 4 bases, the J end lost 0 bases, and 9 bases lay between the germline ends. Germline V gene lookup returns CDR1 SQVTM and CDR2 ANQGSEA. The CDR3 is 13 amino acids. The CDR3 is CSVGQTVNTEAFF. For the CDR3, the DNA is TGCAGCGTTGGACAGACGGTGAACACTGAAGCTTTCTTT. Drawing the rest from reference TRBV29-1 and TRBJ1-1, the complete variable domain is SAVISQKPSRDICQRGTSLTIQCQVDSQVTMMFWYRQQPGQSLTLIATANQGSEATYESGFVIDKFPISRPNLTFSTLTVSNMSPEDSSIYLCSVGQTVNTEAFFGQGTRLTVV.